Below are 8 T cell receptor beta chains sequenced from a single sample in a study of blood T cell repertoires in COVID-19. Using immunoSEQ multiplex PCR, the repertoire was profiled, and TCRdb retains in-frame clones only, with some absent. The repertoire holds roughly 390,000 clones, with around 85% as singletons. The specimen was peripheral blood. Receptors were obtained from a woman younger than 35 with acute or convalescent COVID-19.

The chain recombines TRBV4-2 with TRBJ2-1; 8 bases align to TRBD2. The CDR3 spans 15 residues. Germline trimming cut 4 bases from V and 0 bases from J; bases unmatched to any gene: 2. CDR1 LGHNA and CDR2 YNFKEQ come from the germline V gene. The CDR3 nucleotides read TGTGCCAGCAGCCTGACTAGCGACTCCTACAATGAGCAGTTCTTC. Amino acid sequence: CASSLTSDSYNEQFF.

This clone was observed once. The chain is built from TRBV5-1 and TRBJ1-6; D gene ambiguous. V lost 3 bases and J 10 bases, leaving 17 bases between the germline ends. The length of the CDR3 is 15 residues. From germline, CDR1 is SGHRS and CDR2 YFSETQ. In nucleotides, the CDR3 is TGCGCCAGCAGCTGGGAGATGGCCCTGAGGTCACCCCTCCACTTT. It encodes CASSWEMALRSPLHF.

As for this clone: Other DNA sequences in this specimen translate into the identical CDR3. The V and J genes are TRBV5-1 and TRBJ2-2; 10 bases match TRBD1. Trimming took 2 bases from V and 5 from J; bases not matched to a gene: 3. The CDR3 length is 15 residues. Germline V gives CDR1 SGHRS, CDR2 YFSETQ. The CDR3 protein is CASSFAGQGTGELFF. CDR3 bases: TGCGCCAGCAGCTTCGCGGGACAGGGGACCGGGGAGCTGTTTTTT.

The chain has TRBV7-8 and TRBJ2-7; TRBD1 agrees at 8 bases. This CDR3 contains 15 residues. Germline CDR1 reads SGHVS; CDR2 reads FQNEAQ. V lost 7 bases to trimming and J lost 2 bases; unmatched junction nucleotides: 10. The DNA of the CDR3 is TGTGCCAGCACCCAACAGACAGGGGTTCCCTACGAGCAGTACTTC. Protein: CASTQQTGVPYEQYF. Full variable domain (outside the CDR3, taken from reference TRBV7-8 and TRBJ2-7): GAGVSQSPRYKVAKRGQDVALRCDPISGHVSLFWYQQALGQGPEFLTYFQNEAQLDKSGLPSDRFFAERPEGSVSTLKIQRTQQEDSAVYLCASTQQTGVPYEQYFGPGTRLTVT.

This clone was seen only a few times. The chain is built from TRBV7-9 and TRBJ2-7; 7 positions agree with TRBD2. Germline V gene lookup returns CDR1 SEHNR and CDR2 FQNEAQ (reference sequence). Germline trimming cut 0 bases from V and 4 bases from J; bases unmatched to any gene: 9. This CDR3 is built from 16 residues. CDR3 in amino acids: CASSLARGAGTYEQYF. Written as DNA, the CDR3 is TGTGCCAGCAGCTTAGCGCGCGGAGCGGGGACTTACGAGCAGTACTTC.

The chain uses TRBV12-5 and TRBJ1-5, with 10 bases that match TRBD1. The CDR3 runs to 16 residues. With 6 bases clipped from V and 6 bases from J, the junction kept 11 bases outside the gene matches. The germline gives CDR1 LGHNT, CDR2 FRNRAP. The CDR3 DNA sequence: TGTGCTAGTGGACCCGGGACAGGGGAATTTACTCAGCCCCAGCATTTT. It encodes CASGPGTGEFTQPQHF.

J is TRBJ1-1 and V is TRBV2, with D possibly matching TRBD1 (5 bases). The CDR3 runs to 13 residues. The V end was cut by 3 bases, the J end by 0 bases, with 5 bases between. CDR1 and CDR2 from the germline V gene are SNHLY and FYNNEI. CDR3: CASSDRVNTEAFF. CDR3 DNA sequence: TGTGCCAGCAGTGACAGGGTGAACACTGAAGCTTTCTTT.

This chain connects TRBV4-1 to TRBJ2-7, with 7 bases fitting TRBD1. The CDR3 has 15 residues. From germline, CDR1 is MGHRA and CDR2 YSYEKL. Trimming at V came to 3 bases and at J to 0 bases, leaving 5 bases not matched to a gene. The CDR3: CASSQTSGGSYEQYF. In DNA form, the CDR3 reads TGCGCCAGCAGCCAGACCTCAGGGGGCTCCTACGAGCAGTACTTC.